The 11 T cell receptor beta chains presented below share a single source sample, sequenced in a study of T cell changes during pregnancy in multiple sclerosis. Measured with immunoSEQ multiplex PCR; TCRdb has only the in-frame clones, and not every one. The table lists roughly 64,000 clones, around 96% of them singletons. Material: CD8+ T cells from peripheral blood mononuclear cells, obtained after pregnancy. These receptors all stem from a female donor with multiple sclerosis, enrolled in a pregnancy study.

The rearrangement uses TRBV7-9 and TRBJ1-2; TRBD1 matches 7 bases. Germline lookup yields CDR1 SEHNR and CDR2 FQNEAQ (reference sequence). The CDR3 spans 15 residues. The V and J ends lost 7 bases and 3 bases, in that order; junction bases with no gene match: 11. This chain's CDR3 is CASTLGGQIHYGYTF. DNA of the CDR3: TGTGCCAGCACCCTTGGGGGACAGATTCACTATGGCTACACCTTC.

The chain carries TRBV10-1 and TRBJ2-1, with a tentative D call TRBD2 (5 bases). The V gene lost 7 bases and the J gene lost 2 bases, with 9 bases spanning the gap. CDR1 is WNHNN, CDR2 SYGVQD, per germline (reference sequence). This CDR3 is 13 amino acids long. As DNA, the CDR3 is TGCGCCAGCAAGTCAGCGGCCTACAATGAGCAGTTCTTC. Its translation: CASKSAAYNEQFF.

The rearrangement uses TRBV7-2 and TRBJ2-7; a weak D match, TRBD2 (6 bases). Germline CDR1 is SGHTA and CDR2 is FQGNSA. This CDR3 has 15 amino acids. With 1 base removed from V and 0 bases from J, the gap between germline ends came to 10 bases. The CDR3: CASSLGWRDSYEQYF. The CDR3, as DNA: TGTGCCAGCAGCTTAGGGTGGCGGGACTCCTACGAGCAGTACTTC.

This chain joins TRBV7-9 and TRBJ2-5, with a possible D match to TRBD1 (6 bases). Germline CDR1 and CDR2: SEHNR and FQNEAQ (reference sequence). The CDR3 totals 16 residues. V was trimmed by 5 bases and J by 4 bases, leaving 20 bases between them. The CDR3 coding sequence is TGTGCCAGCAGCCCGAGAAGACACCTGGGGGCAGAGACCCAGTACTTC. Its protein product is CASSPRRHLGAETQYF.

The chain carries TRBV4-3 and TRBJ1-1; D remains ambiguous. CDR1 is LGHNA, CDR2 YSLEER, per germline. The CDR3 consists of 13 residues. Deletions cut 1 base from V and 0 bases from J, with 3 bases between. CDR3 sequence: CASSQGVNTEAFF. In DNA form, the CDR3 reads TGCGCCAGCAGCCAAGGCGTGAACACTGAAGCTTTCTTT.

This chain joins TRBV28 and TRBJ2-1, with 7 nucleotides matching TRBD2. The V and J ends lost 8 bases and 10 bases, in that order; junction bases with no gene match: 14. Per the germline V gene, CDR1 is MDHEN and CDR2 is SYDVKM. The CDR3 is 14 residues long. CDR3 bases: TGTGCCAGCGTGGTGGATTTGGCGGGAGACGAGCAGTTCTTC. Protein: CASVVDLAGDEQFF.

V usage is TRBV5-5 and J usage is TRBJ1-1, with TRBD1 as a possible D gene (5 bases). The CDR3 is 14 amino acids. Looked up from germline, CDR1 is SGHKS and CDR2 is YYEKEE (reference sequence). V was trimmed by 0 bases and J by 3 bases, leaving 9 bases between them. Here the CDR3 reads CASSLGWGDTEAFF. CDR3 nucleotides: TGTGCCAGCAGCTTGGGCTGGGGGGACACTGAAGCTTTCTTT.

The chain carries TRBV7-3 and TRBJ2-1, with TRBD2 matching over 7 bases. The CDR3 loop spans 16 amino acids. The trim removed 5 bases at V and 5 bases at J, leaving 12 bases unmatched. Germline V CDR1 and CDR2: SGHTA, FQGTGA. The CDR3 loop reads CASSPIGGIGNNEQFF. CDR3 nucleotide sequence: TGTGCCAGCAGCCCAATCGGGGGGATAGGAAACAATGAGCAGTTCTTC.

The chain uses TRBV4-1 and TRBJ2-1; 11 bases align to TRBD2. The J segment lost 0 bases and the V segment lost 3 bases, leaving 1 base of the junction unmatched. The CDR3 contains 16 residues. Germline loops: CDR1 MGHRA, CDR2 YSYEKL. CDR3: CASSHGTSGSYNEQFF. DNA for the CDR3: TGCGCCAGCAGCCACGGGACTAGCGGCTCCTACAATGAGCAGTTCTTC.

The chain employs TRBV6-4 and TRBJ2-1; TRBD2 matches at 11 bases. Germline values: CDR1 MRHNA, CDR2 SNTAGT. This CDR3 is built from 16 residues. The ends lost 6 bases at V and 7 bases at J; junction bases unmatched: 11. The CDR3 loop reads CASSALSGRASNEQFF. The CDR3 DNA reads TGTGCCAGCAGCGCACTTAGCGGGAGGGCCTCTAATGAGCAGTTCTTC.

The J gene is TRBJ1-5, the V gene TRBV28; 8 nucleotides align to TRBD1. After removal of 3 bases from V and 4 bases from J, the junction contained 8 bases not matched to a gene. CDR3 length: 16 amino acids. Per the germline V gene, CDR1 is MDHEN and CDR2 is SYDVKM. The CDR3 sequence is CASSFGYRGSNQPQHF. CDR3 DNA: TGTGCCAGCAGTTTTGGGTACAGGGGGTCAAATCAGCCCCAGCATTTT. Combining the CDR3 with reference TRBV28 and TRBJ1-5 gives the whole variable domain DVKVTQSSRYLVKRTGEKVFLECVQDMDHENMFWYRQDPGLGLRLIYFSYDVKMKEKGDIPEGYSVSREKKERFSLILESASTNQTSMYLCASSFGYRGSNQPQHFGDGTRLSIL.